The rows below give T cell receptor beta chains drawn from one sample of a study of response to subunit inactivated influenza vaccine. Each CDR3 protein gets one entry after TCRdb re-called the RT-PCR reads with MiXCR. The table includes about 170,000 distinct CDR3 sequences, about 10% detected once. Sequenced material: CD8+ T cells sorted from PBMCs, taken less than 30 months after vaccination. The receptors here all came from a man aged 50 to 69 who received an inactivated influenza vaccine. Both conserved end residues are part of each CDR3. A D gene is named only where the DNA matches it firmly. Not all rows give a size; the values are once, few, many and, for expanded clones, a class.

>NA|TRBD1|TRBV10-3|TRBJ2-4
TGTGCCATCAGTGAACTCCCCACCCGACAGGGCCCCGCCAAAAACATTCAGTACTTC
CAISELPTRQGPAKNIQYF
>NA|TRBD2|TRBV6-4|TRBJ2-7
TGTGCCAGCAGCCCCTCCCCCCCTAGCGGTTCCTACGAGCAGTACTTC
CASSPSPPSGSYEQYF
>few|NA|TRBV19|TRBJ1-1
TGTGCCAGTAGTTTTTCTAGGGCCGGAGAAGCTTTCTTT
CASSFSRAGEAFF
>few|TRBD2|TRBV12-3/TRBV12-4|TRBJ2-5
TGTGCCAGCGGTCCAACGGGGGGGCTTGCAGAGACCCAGTACTTC
CASGPTGGLAETQYF
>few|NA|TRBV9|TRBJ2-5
TGTGCCAGCAGCGTAGGAGGTTTTGAGACCCAGTACTTC
CASSVGGFETQYF
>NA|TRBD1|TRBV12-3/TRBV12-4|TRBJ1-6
TGTGCCAGCATACGGACAGGGGATAATTCACCCCTCCACTTT
CASIRTGDNSPLHF
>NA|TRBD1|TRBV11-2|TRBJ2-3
TGTGCCAGCAGCCTTACCGGGACAGGGGGCCCAGATACGCAGTATTTT
CASSLTGTGGPDTQYF
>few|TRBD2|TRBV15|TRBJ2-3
TGTGCCACCAGCAGAGAGCGGGGGGGCACAGATACGCAGTATTTT
CATSRERGGTDTQYF
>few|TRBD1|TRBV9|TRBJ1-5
TGTGCCAGCAGCGTTTCTTCCGGGACAGGGGAGCCCCAGCATTTT
CASSVSSGTGEPQHF
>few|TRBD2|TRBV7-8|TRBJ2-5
TGTGCCAGCAGCATGACTAGCGGGGACCAAGAGACCCAGTACTTC
CASSMTSGDQETQYF
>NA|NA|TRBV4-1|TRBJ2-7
TGCGCCAGCAGCCAAGGGCCCGGACTAGGGGGCCACGAGCAGTACTTC
CASSQGPGLGGHEQYF
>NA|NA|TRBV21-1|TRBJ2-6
TGTGCCAGCACCTTGACACCTAGCTCTGGGGCCAACGTCCTGACTTTC
CASTLTPSSGANVLTF
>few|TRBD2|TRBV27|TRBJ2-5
TGTGCCAGCAGCTCACCCCCCGGGAGGAAGGAGACCCAGTACTTC
CASSSPPGRKETQYF
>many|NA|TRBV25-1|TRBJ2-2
TGTGCCAGCAGTGAATGGGGCAGGGGAAACACCGGGGAGCTGTTTTTT
CASSEWGRGNTGELFF
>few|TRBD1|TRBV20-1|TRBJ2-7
TGCAGTGCTAGAGGGGGGACAGCCTACGAGCAGTACTTC
CSARGGTAYEQYF
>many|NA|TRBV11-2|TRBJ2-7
TGTGCCAGCAGCTTAGGGTACGATAGCTCCTACGAGCAGTACTTC
CASSLGYDSSYEQYF
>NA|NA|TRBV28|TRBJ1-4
TGTGCCAGCAATGAGGCAACTAATGAAAAACTGTTTTTT
CASNEATNEKLFF
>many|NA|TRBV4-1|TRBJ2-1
TGCGCCAGCAGCCAAAAGGGGGTACAGCAGTTCTTC
CASSQKGVQQFF
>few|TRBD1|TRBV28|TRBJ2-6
TGTGCCAGCAGTTTCAGGGGGCCTGGGGCCAACGTCCTGACTTTC
CASSFRGPGANVLTF
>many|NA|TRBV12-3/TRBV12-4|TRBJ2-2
TGTGCCAGCAGTTTCCCGGGACAGGAGCTGTTTTTT
CASSFPGQELFF
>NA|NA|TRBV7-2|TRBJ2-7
TGTGCCAGCACCTGGGCAGGGCAACACTACGAGCAGTACTTC
CASTWAGQHYEQYF
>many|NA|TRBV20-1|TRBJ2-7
TGCAGTGCTAGAGCTACCCACGAGCAGTACTTC
CSARATHEQYF
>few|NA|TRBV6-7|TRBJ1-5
TGTGCCAGCAGACACCCGGGGGTGCCAGGGAATCAGCCCCAGCATTTT
CASRHPGVPGNQPQHF
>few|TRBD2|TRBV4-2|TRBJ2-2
TGTGCCAGCAGCCAGGCCCACTGGCGGGGGGGCCTGGAGCTGTTTTTT
CASSQAHWRGGLELFF
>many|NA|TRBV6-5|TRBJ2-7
TGTGCCAGCAGTTACTCCACTACCGGATCCTACGAGCAGTACTTC
CASSYSTTGSYEQYF
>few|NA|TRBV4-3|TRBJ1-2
TGCGCCAGCAGCCAAGGTCCACAGGGAGGCTATGGCTACACCTTC
CASSQGPQGGYGYTF
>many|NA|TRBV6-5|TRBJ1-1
TGTGCCAGCAGTTACGACGGGGAGATCACTGAAGCTTTCTTT
CASSYDGEITEAFF
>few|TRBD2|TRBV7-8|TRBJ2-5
TGTGCCAGCAGCGCCGGGACTAGCGGGGGGCCTGTCGCCCAGTACTTC
CASSAGTSGGPVAQYF
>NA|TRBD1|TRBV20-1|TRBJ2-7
TGCAGTGCTAGAGATGTTACAGGGGACCTCTACGAGCAGTACTTC
CSARDVTGDLYEQYF
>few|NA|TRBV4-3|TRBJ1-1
TGCGCCAGCAGCCAAGATCACACTGAAGCTTTCTTT
CASSQDHTEAFF
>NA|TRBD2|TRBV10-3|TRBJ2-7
TGTGCCATCGGTGGCGGGGGTTACGAGCAGTACTTC
CAIGGGGYEQYF
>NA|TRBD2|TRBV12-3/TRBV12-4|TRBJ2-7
TGTGCCAGCAGCCGTCAGCGGGGGACGTACGAGCAGTACTTC
CASSRQRGTYEQYF
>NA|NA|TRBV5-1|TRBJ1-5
TGCGCCAGCAGTCCCTCCGGGATCAATCAGCCCCAGCATTTT
CASSPSGINQPQHF
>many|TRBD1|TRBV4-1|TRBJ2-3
TGCGCCAGCAGCCAAGACAGGGGGCTGGGCACAGATACGCAGTATTTT
CASSQDRGLGTDTQYF
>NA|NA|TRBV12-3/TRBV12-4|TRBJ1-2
TGTGCCAGCAGTTTCCGGGACATCACTAACTATGGCTACACCTTC
CASSFRDITNYGYTF
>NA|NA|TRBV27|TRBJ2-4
TGTGCCAGCAGTTTCCGGGGTACAGCGGGCATTCAGTACTTC
CASSFRGTAGIQYF
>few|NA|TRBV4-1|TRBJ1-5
TGCGCCAGCAGCAGTACAGCTTATAGCAATCAGCCCCAGCATTTT
CASSSTAYSNQPQHF
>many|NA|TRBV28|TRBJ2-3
TGTGCCAGCACTAGGCAGCCAGCCACAGATACGCAGTATTTT
CASTRQPATDTQYF
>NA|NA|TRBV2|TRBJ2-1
TGTGCCAGCGATACCGGGGATGAGCAGTTCTTC
CASDTGDEQFF
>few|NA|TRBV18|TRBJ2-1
TGTGCCAGCTCACCAGAACAAGGGACCCGCGCCTACAATGAGCAGTTTTTC
CASSPEQGTRAYNEQFF
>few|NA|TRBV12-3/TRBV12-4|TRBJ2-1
TGTGCCAGCAGTTTCCCGAGCAATGAGCAGTTCTTC
CASSFPSNEQFF
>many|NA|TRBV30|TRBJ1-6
TGTGCCTGGTCCAAACTCCGGATGGAGGATTCACCCCTCCACTTT
CAWSKLRMEDSPLHF
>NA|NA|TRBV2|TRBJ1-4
TGTGCCAGCAGTGAAGTGCAAGCACCTAATGAAAAACTGTTTTTT
CASSEVQAPNEKLFF
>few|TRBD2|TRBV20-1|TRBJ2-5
TGCAGTGCTCGGACTAGCGTGTACCAAGAGACCCAGTACTTC
CSARTSVYQETQYF
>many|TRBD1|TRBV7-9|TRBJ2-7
TGTGCCAGCAGCGACGGAAAGACAGGGAACCCCTACGAGCAGTACTTC
CASSDGKTGNPYEQYF
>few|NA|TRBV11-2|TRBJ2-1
TGTGCCAGCAGCTTAAGAAACGCTCTAGACTCCTACAATGAGCAGTTCTTC
CASSLRNALDSYNEQFF
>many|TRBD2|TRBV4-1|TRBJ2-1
TGCGCCAGCAGCCGGGGAGCTAGCGGCTACAATGAGCAGTTCTTC
CASSRGASGYNEQFF
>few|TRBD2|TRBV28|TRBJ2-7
TGTGCCAGCATCGCTAGCGGTCTCTCCTACGAGCAGTACTTC
CASIASGLSYEQYF
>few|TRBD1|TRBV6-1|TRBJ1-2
TGTGCCAGCAGCCCGAACCGGGACAGGCTTTACTATGGCTACACCTTC
CASSPNRDRLYYGYTF
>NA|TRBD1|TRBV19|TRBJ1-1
TGTGCCAGTAGGGACAGGGACTGGATGAACACTGAAGCTTTCTTT
CASRDRDWMNTEAFF